This T cell receptor beta chain appears in the sequencing data of a study of cytomegalovirus exposure and HLA in healthy donors. PCR involved 60 Vbeta and 13 Jbeta primers. The data were produced by immunoSEQ multiplex PCR, yet TCRdb's version contains in-frame clones alone and is incomplete. The table lists roughly 250,000 clones, roughly two thirds of them singletons, with approximately 2.3% in the top ten. Study findings and constraints: Presence/absence analyses supposed approximately even sequencing depth among donors. It was shown in a later analysis that HLA-associated TCR beta chains were more clonally expanded than other, equally common chains.

With regard to this clone: The antigen is undetermined.

The sample comprised PBMCs. The receptor was isolated from a female donor in good health and CMV-seronegative.

CDR3: CASSNDRGREETQYF. The CDR3, as DNA: TGCGCCAGCAGCAATGACAGGGGCCGCGAGGAGACCCAGTACTTC. V is TRBV5-1 and J is TRBJ2-5, with 8 bases that match TRBD1. V lost 4 bases, J lost 5 bases, and 10 bases stayed unmatched. The CDR3 extends over 15 amino acids. The germline gives CDR1 SGHRS, CDR2 YFSETQ.